The 30 T cell receptor beta chains presented below share a single source sample, sequenced in a study of blood T cell repertoires in COVID-19. The method was immunoSEQ multiplex PCR; TCRdb's version includes in-frame clones alone and lacks a portion of them. The repertoire includes 65,000 to 100,000 clones, approximately 78% of them detected once, and less than 20% sits in the top ten. The sample taken for sequencing was peripheral blood. The receptors here all came from a woman of 80 years or more with acute or convalescent COVID-19.

This clone is a singleton in its sample. The rearrangement links TRBV5-4 to TRBJ1-1; D is undetermined. The CDR3 consists of 11 residues. Trimming cost V 4 bases and J 5 bases, with 6 bases left between them. The germline V gene encodes CDR1 SGHNT and CDR2 YYREEE (reference sequence). CDR3 DNA sequence: TGTGCCAGCAGCCGAGAAACTGAAGCTTTCTTT. Encoded protein: CASSRETEAFF.

On this clone itself: The junction shows a germline mismatch at one end, possibly a read error. The rearrangement uses TRBV28 and TRBJ1-4; maybe TRBD1 (6 bases). This CDR3 spans 17 amino acids. Germline loops: CDR1 MDHEN, CDR2 SYDVKM. CDR3 DNA: TGTGCCACCAGTCGGAGTTCAGGGGCGCCGGGACGGGAAAAACTGTTTTTT. Its protein is CATSRSSGAPGREKLFF.

This chain uses TRBV24-1 with TRBJ2-5; 8 bases map to TRBD2. From germline, CDR1 is KGHDR and CDR2 SFDVKD. The V segment lost 3 bases and the J segment 3 bases; nucleotides outside the gene matches: 5. There are 15 residues in the CDR3. The CDR3 sequence: CATSDPGLAKETQYF. In DNA, the CDR3 is TGTGCCACCAGTGATCCCGGACTAGCTAAAGAGACCCAGTACTTC.

The chain carries TRBV4-1 and TRBJ2-3; 7 bases line up with TRBD1. There are 16 residues in the CDR3. With V trimmed by 0 bases and J by 0 bases, 3 bases remained unmatched. CDR1 MGHRA and CDR2 YSYEKL come from the germline V gene. The CDR3 DNA follows: TGCGCCAGCAGCCAAGAGGGACAGACGAGCACAGATACGCAGTATTTT. Its protein is CASSQEGQTSTDTQYF.

V usage is TRBV11-2 and J usage is TRBJ2-5; TRBD2 matches 9 bases. J lost 2 bases, V lost 3 bases, and 10 bases had no gene match. The CDR3 is 17 residues long. The germline gives CDR1 SGHAT, CDR2 FQNNGV. Written as DNA, the CDR3 is TGTGCCAGCAGCTTTGGAGCGGGGGGCCCGGGTCAAGAGACCCAGTACTTC. It codes for CASSFGAGGPGQETQYF.

The chain has TRBV6-1 and TRBJ1-1; 7 bases match TRBD1. Trimming at V came to 2 bases and at J to 2 bases, leaving 5 bases not matched to a gene. Germline CDR1 is MNHNS and CDR2 is SASEGT. The length of the CDR3 is 15 residues. CDR3 sequence: CASSEYGTANTEAFF. The CDR3 region has the DNA TGTGCCAGCAGTGAATACGGGACAGCTAACACTGAAGCTTTCTTT.

The rearrangement links TRBV10-2 to TRBJ2-5; 16 bases map to TRBD2. Germline assignment: CDR1 WSHSY and CDR2 SAAADI. The CDR3 runs 16 residues. After removal of 6 bases from V and 2 bases from J, the junction contained 3 bases not matched to a gene. For the CDR3, the DNA is TGCGCCAGCAGGCCGGGACTAGCGGGGGGGCAAGAGACCCAGTACTTC. This sequence encodes CASRPGLAGGQETQYF.

The V call is TRBV6-5, the J call TRBJ1-2, with no clear D. The CDR3 is 12 amino acids. The V gene's germline CDR1 is MNHEY and CDR2 SVGAGI. Trimming cost V 7 bases and J 5 bases, with 11 bases left between them. The CDR3 nucleotides are TGTGCCAGCAAAAGAGGGAGTTATGGCTACACCTTC. It translates to CASKRGSYGYTF.

The chain uses TRBV2 and TRBJ2-3; TRBD2 matches at 9 bases. The CDR3 runs 18 residues. The germline V gene has CDR1 SNHLY and CDR2 FYNNEI. Trimming at V came to 2 bases and at J to 5 bases, leaving 14 bases not matched to a gene. The CDR3 nucleotides are TGTGCCAGCAGTGAATATGAACGAGAGCGGGGGGTTAAAGATACGCAGTATTTT. Translation: CASSEYERERGVKDTQYF.

J is TRBJ1-5 and V is TRBV2; D might be TRBD1 (6 bases). Germline-derived CDR1 and CDR2 are SNHLY and FYNNEI. CDR3 length equals 14 residues. Trimming took off 6 bases at V and 0 bases at J, with 9 bases between the two ends. CDR3 DNA sequence: TGTGCCAGCAGCCGGACAGTTAGCAATCAGCCCCAGCATTTT. This gives the protein CASSRTVSNQPQHF.

This clone was seen a single time. This sequence joins TRBV12-5 and TRBJ2-7; 7 bases match TRBD1. Germline trimming cut 9 bases from V and 6 bases from J; bases unmatched to any gene: 5. Germline loops: CDR1 LGHNT, CDR2 FRNRAP. The CDR3 extends over 11 amino acids. The CDR3 nucleotides are TGTGCTAGCGGAAGGGGGCGCGAGCAGTACTTC. Its protein is CASGRGREQYF.

This clone was seen once. This chain joins TRBV21-1 and TRBJ1-5. TRBV21-1 is noted as a pseudogene. The CDR3 runs to 19 residues. CDR3 DNA sequence: TGTGCCAGCAGCAAAGTTCAAAGTCTCGTGGGGGGTAGGATTCAGCCCCAGCATTTT. It translates to CASSKVQSLVGGRIQPQHF.

J is TRBJ1-2 and V is TRBV7-9, with 10 bases identical to TRBD1. The CDR3 runs to 16 residues. V was pared by 1 base and J by 6 bases, with 8 bases of the junction left unmatched. CDR1 is SEHNR, CDR2 FQNEAQ, per germline (reference sequence). CDR3 region: CASSLGQGAGVNGYTF. In DNA form, the CDR3 reads TGTGCCAGCAGCTTAGGACAGGGGGCCGGGGTGAATGGCTACACCTTC.

This rearrangement joins TRBV7-9 to TRBJ2-3; 11 bases line up with TRBD2. Per germline, CDR1 SEHNR and CDR2 FQNEAQ (reference sequence). V was clipped by 3 bases and J by 3 bases; unmatched bases: 11. The CDR3 runs to 18 residues. The chain's CDR3 is CASSLGLAGGGGTDTQYF. CDR3 nucleotides: TGTGCCAGCAGCTTGGGGCTAGCGGGGGGCGGAGGAACAGATACGCAGTATTTT.

V is TRBV10-3 and J is TRBJ2-7; 7 nucleotides match TRBD1. V lost 3 bases and J lost 6; bases outside the gene matches: 11. The CDR3 extends over 15 amino acids. The germline gives CDR1 ENHRY, CDR2 SYGVKD. The DNA of the CDR3 is TGTGCCATCAGTGACCCAGCGGCAGGGGGTGGCGAGCAGTACTTC. It translates to CAISDPAAGGGEQYF.

The chain is built from TRBV5-4 and TRBJ2-1; TRBD2 matches 7 bases. Germline CDR1 is SGHNT and CDR2 is YYREEE (reference sequence). The CDR3 spans 15 residues. V gave up 3 bases and J gave up 3 bases; unmatched junction bases: 6. CDR3 nucleotides: TGTGCCAGCAGCTCCGGCGGGGGTAGCTACAATGAGCAGTTCTTC. Translation: CASSSGGGSYNEQFF.

The chain is built from TRBV19 and TRBJ2-5; 10 positions match TRBD1. The DNA end lines up better with TRBJ2-7; the J call may be wrong. The germline V gene has CDR1 LNHDA and CDR2 SQIVND (reference sequence). The CDR3 spans 15 residues. CDR3 nucleotides: TGTGCCAGTAGTATAGCCGGGACAGGGGCCTACGAGCAGTACTTC. Translation gives CASSIAGTGAYEQYF.

This chain links TRBV7-9 with TRBJ2-2; 9 nucleotides match TRBD1. The length of the CDR3 is 18 residues. V gave up 3 bases and J gave up 0 bases; unmatched junction bases: 8. The germline V gene encodes CDR1 SEHNR and CDR2 FQNEAQ (reference sequence). DNA of the CDR3: TGTGCCAGCAGCTTCTACAGGGGGCGAGCCTCGAACACCGGGGAGCTGTTTTTT. It codes for CASSFYRGRASNTGELFF.

This clone has just a few counts. The chain has TRBV2 and TRBJ2-5, with 9 bases fitting TRBD1. CDR1 is SNHLY, CDR2 FYNNEI, per germline. Trimming removed 8 bases from V and 5 bases from J; junction bases left unmatched: 3. The CDR3 has 12 residues. CDR3 amino acids: CASAGQGETQYF. The CDR3 nucleotides are TGTGCCAGCGCAGGACAGGGGGAGACCCAGTACTTC. Filled out from reference TRBV2 and TRBJ2-5, the complete variable domain reads EPEVTQTPSHQVTQMGQEVILRCVPISNHLYFYWYRQILGQKVEFLVSFYNNEISEKSEIFDDQFSVERPDGSNFTLKIRSTKLEDSAMYFCASAGQGETQYFGPGTRLLVL.

This clone appeared a single time. The chain is built from TRBV28 and TRBJ1-2, with D possibly TRBD1 on 6 matching bases. Germline CDR1 reads MDHEN; CDR2 reads SYDVKM. The CDR3 is 16 amino acids. V was cut by 6 bases and J by 1 base, with 18 bases left in between. The CDR3 protein is CASSRHRVLHNYGYTF. The CDR3 nucleotides read TGTGCCAGCAGCCGACACAGGGTACTACATAACTATGGCTACACCTTC.

The chain uses TRBV4-3 and TRBJ1-2; a weak D match, TRBD1 (5 bases). This CDR3 is 15 amino acids long. V dropped 0 bases and J dropped 6 bases, with 14 bases sitting between them. The germline V gene has CDR1 LGHNA and CDR2 YSLEER. CDR3 nucleotides: TGCGCCAGCAGCCAAGAACAGGTTTTAGGAGATGGCTACACCTTC. As protein: CASSQEQVLGDGYTF.

There are many counts of this clone. V gene TRBV5-4 combines with J gene TRBJ2-2, with D perhaps matching TRBD1 (5 bases). The V gene's germline CDR1 is SGHNT and CDR2 YYREEE (reference sequence). Trimming removed 0 bases from V and 4 bases from J, with 13 bases in between. This CDR3 is built from 16 residues. The CDR3 nucleotides are TGTGCCAGCAGCTTGGGTTTTTCAGGGTCCACCGGGGAGCTGTTTTTT. It codes for CASSLGFSGSTGELFF.

The chain is built from TRBV7-8 and TRBJ1-5; perhaps TRBD1 as D (5 bases). V lost 1 base to trimming and J lost 2 bases, with 15 bases between them. CDR3 length: 17 residues. The germline V gene encodes CDR1 SGHVS and CDR2 FQNEAQ. The CDR3: CASSLVTGGGGNQPQHF. In nucleotides, the CDR3 is TGTGCCAGCAGCTTAGTGACCGGGGGAGGGGGCAATCAGCCCCAGCATTTT.

The V gene is TRBV28, the J gene TRBJ1-6; D remains unclear. CDR1 and CDR2 (germline): MDHEN, SYDVKM. CDR3 length: 16 residues. V lost 3 bases to trimming and J lost 0 bases, with 9 bases between them. The CDR3 DNA reads as TGTGCCAGCAGTTTTCAGAGGAGCTCCTATAATTCACCCCTCCACTTT. It specifies CASSFQRSSYNSPLHF.

V gene TRBV5-6 combines with J gene TRBJ1-3; the match to TRBD1 covers 7 bases. After removal of 3 bases from V and 1 base from J, the junction contained 4 bases not matched to a gene. CDR3 length: 15 amino acids. Germline V CDR1 and CDR2: SGHDT, YYEEEE. The DNA of the CDR3 is TGTGCCAGCAGCTCGACAGGGTTATCTGGAAACACCATATATTTT. Its translation is CASSSTGLSGNTIYF. The full variable domain, completed using reference TRBV5-6 and TRBJ1-3, is DAGVTQSPTHLIKTRGQQVTLRCSPKSGHDTVSWYQQALGQGPQFIFQYYEEEERQRGNFPDRFSGHQFPNYSSELNVNALLLGDSALYLCASSSTGLSGNTIYFGEGSWLTVV.

This rearrangement joins TRBV28 to TRBJ1-6; 10 bases line up with TRBD1. The CDR3 covers 15 residues. Germline CDR1 MDHEN, CDR2 SYDVKM. The ends lost 6 bases at V and 8 bases at J; junction bases unmatched: 7. The CDR3, as DNA: TGTGCCAGCAGCTCTTCCGGGACAGGGGATTCACCCCTCCACTTT. This translates into CASSSSGTGDSPLHF.

This rearrangement joins TRBV6-5 to TRBJ1-4, with D perhaps TRBD1 (6 bases). Germline assignment: CDR1 MNHEY and CDR2 SVGAGI. The CDR3 extends over 13 amino acids. The ends were cut back, 6 bases at V and 7 bases at J, with 12 bases in the middle. CDR3 bases: TGTGCCAGCAGGCCTCAGGGGAGTGAAAAACTGTTTTTT. Translation gives CASRPQGSEKLFF.

This clone was seen only a few times. This rearrangement joins TRBV6-6 to TRBJ1-2; possibly TRBD1 for D (5 bases). Looked up from germline, CDR1 is MNHNY and CDR2 is SVGAGI (reference sequence). Trimming took 7 bases from V and 8 from J, leaving 20 bases between them. The CDR3 runs to 14 residues. The CDR3 DNA reads TGTGCCAGCACCCAGGGAGGGGACGCCCGGGGCTACACCTTC. It encodes CASTQGGDARGYTF.

The count of this clone is one. The chain combines TRBV9 with TRBJ2-7; no clear D gene. The CDR3 spans 13 residues. Trimming removed 0 bases at V and 1 base at J, with 5 bases between. CDR1 and CDR2 from the germline V gene are SGDLS and YYNGEE. This CDR3 is CASSVGQSYEQYF. CDR3 nucleotides: TGTGCCAGCAGCGTAGGGCAGTCCTACGAGCAGTACTTC.

The chain links TRBV5-4 to TRBJ2-3; a possible D gene is TRBD2 (6 bases). CDR3 length: 15 amino acids. Germline V gives CDR1 SGHNT, CDR2 YYREEE (reference sequence). V gave up 0 bases and J gave up 0 bases, with 8 bases separating them. CDR3 nucleotide sequence: TGTGCCAGCAGCTTGGGCGGGGACAGCACAGATACGCAGTATTTT. Translated: CASSLGGDSTDTQYF.